A single sample is the source of the 30 T cell receptor beta chains below, sequenced in a study of blood T cell repertoires in COVID-19. Generated by immunoSEQ multiplex PCR, the TCRdb table keeps only in-frame clones and is missing some. The data hold around 150,000 clones, with over 70% observed a single time. The sequenced material came from PBMCs or T cells enriched from blood (not recorded which). Source of these receptors: a woman in her sixties who had recovered from COVID-19.

The CDR3 protein is CASMKGTGKETQYF. CDR3 nucleotide sequence: TGTGCCAGTATGAAGGGGACAGGGAAAGAGACCCAGTACTTC. This chain joins TRBV19 and TRBJ2-5; 9 bases line up with TRBD1. Germline V lookup: CDR1 LNHDA, CDR2 SQIVND (reference sequence). V shed 7 bases and J 3 bases; nucleotides not matched to a gene: 6. CDR3 length: 14 residues.

The chain is built from TRBV5-6 and TRBJ2-1, with 7 bases identical to TRBD1. V dropped 6 bases and J dropped 7; count of bases not matched to a gene: 10. This CDR3 contains 14 residues. Germline lookup yields CDR1 SGHDT and CDR2 YYEEEE. The CDR3 DNA is TGTGCCAGCATAGGGGGCCTTAGGTGGAATGAGCAGTTCTTC. Protein product: CASIGGLRWNEQFF.

The rearrangement joins TRBV5-4 to TRBJ2-1, with TRBD2 matching 10 bases. Germline CDR1 SGHNT, CDR2 YYREEE (reference sequence). This CDR3 contains 15 residues. The trim removed 4 bases at V and 6 bases at J, leaving 7 bases unmatched. The CDR3 loop is CASSQTSGSGNEQFF. The CDR3 nucleotides are TGTGCCAGCAGCCAGACTAGCGGGTCCGGCAATGAGCAGTTCTTC.

The chain couples TRBV27 to TRBJ1-2; 8 bases line up with TRBD1. V lost 6 bases to trimming and J lost 8 bases; unmatched junction nucleotides: 11. The CDR3 is 14 amino acids. Germline assignment: CDR1 MNHEY and CDR2 SMNVEV (reference sequence). Written as DNA, the CDR3 is TGTGCCAGCAGGGGTCGTACAGGGGGTGGGGGCTACACCTTC. It encodes CASRGRTGGGGYTF.

This clone was seen just once. This chain joins TRBV6-5 and TRBJ2-2; 8 bases agree with TRBD2. This CDR3 contains 15 residues. The V segment lost 5 bases and the J segment 5 bases; nucleotides outside the gene matches: 7. From germline, CDR1 is MNHEY and CDR2 SVGAGI. The CDR3 loop reads CASSRLAGGTGELFF. The CDR3 nucleotides are TGTGCCAGCAGTCGTCTAGCGGGTGGGACCGGGGAGCTGTTTTTT.

The rearrangement uses TRBV18 and TRBJ2-1; 7 bases fit TRBD1. The CDR3 is made up of 15 amino acids. The trim removed 5 bases at V and 4 bases at J, leaving 8 bases unmatched. Germline V CDR1 and CDR2: KGHSH, LQKENI. This chain's CDR3 is CASSSAGGAYNEQFF. The CDR3 bases are TGTGCCAGCTCATCAGCAGGGGGAGCGTACAATGAGCAGTTCTTC.

The rearrangement uses TRBV4-1 and TRBJ2-5; 9 bases match TRBD2. Germline CDR1 is MGHRA and CDR2 is YSYEKL. V trimming: 3 bases; J trimming: 5 bases; junction bases outside the gene matches: 7. The CDR3 spans 15 residues. The CDR3 reads CASSHSGGGPETQYF. In nucleotides, the CDR3 is TGCGCCAGCAGCCATAGCGGGGGCGGTCCGGAGACCCAGTACTTC.

The V call is TRBV2, the J call TRBJ1-1, with TRBD1 identical over 7 bases. V was pared by 6 bases and J by 5 bases, with 6 bases of the junction left unmatched. Germline values: CDR1 SNHLY, CDR2 FYNNEI. The CDR3 is 13 amino acids. CDR3 in amino acids: CASRETGVTEAFF. CDR3 nucleotides: TGTGCCAGCAGGGAAACAGGGGTGACTGAAGCTTTCTTT.

This chain connects TRBV7-3 to TRBJ1-4; D is perhaps TRBD1 (6 bases). Germline loops: CDR1 SGHTA, CDR2 FQGTGA. With 1 base removed from V and 8 bases from J, the gap between germline ends came to 20 bases. The CDR3 runs 17 residues. The CDR3 nucleotides read TGTGCCAGCAGCTTAAAGGGGACACTCTCAGGAGGCGAAAAACTGTTTTTT. Residues: CASSLKGTLSGGEKLFF.

This clone has just one count. This rearrangement joins TRBV7-9 to TRBJ2-2, with 12 bases fitting TRBD2. This CDR3 has 16 amino acids. The ends lost 6 bases at V and 6 bases at J; junction bases unmatched: 8. Looked up from germline, CDR1 is SEHNR and CDR2 is FQNEAQ (reference sequence). CDR3 nucleotides: TGTGCCAGCAGGCCAACTAGCGGGGGGAAGGCCGGGGAGCTGTTTTTT. As protein: CASRPTSGGKAGELFF. Supplemented by reference TRBV7-9 and TRBJ2-2, the full variable domain reads DTGVSQNPRHKITKRGQNVTFRCDPISEHNRLYWYRQTLGQGPEFLTYFQNEAQLEKSRLLSDRFSAERPKGSFSTLEIQRTEQGDSAMYLCASRPTSGGKAGELFFGEGSRLTVL.

J is TRBJ1-5 and V is TRBV30; 7 nucleotides match TRBD1. Germline V gene data show CDR1 as GTSNPN and CDR2 as SVGIG (reference sequence). The CDR3 length is 13 residues. The J segment lost 5 bases and the V segment lost 1 base, leaving 2 bases of the junction unmatched. In DNA, the CDR3 is TGTGCCTGGAGTGACGACAGGGATCAGCCCCAGCATTTT. It encodes CAWSDDRDQPQHF.

The chain uses TRBV24-1 and TRBJ1-4, with 9 bases fitting TRBD1. With V trimmed by 4 bases and J by 8 bases, 7 bases remained unmatched. Per the germline V gene, CDR1 is KGHDR and CDR2 is SFDVKD. This CDR3 is built from 15 residues. The CDR3: CATSDPGQGGEKLFF. In nucleotides, the CDR3 is TGTGCCACCAGTGACCCGGGACAGGGAGGCGAAAAACTGTTTTTT.

This clone was observed a few times. The rearrangement links TRBV7-8 to TRBJ2-1; D perhaps matches TRBD2 (5 bases). The CDR3 totals 14 residues. Germline lookup yields CDR1 SGHVS and CDR2 FQNEAQ. V gave up 1 base and J gave up 4 bases, with 8 bases separating them. The CDR3 DNA sequence: TGTGCCAGCAGCTTAGATACGGGGTACAATGAGCAGTTCTTC. It translates to CASSLDTGYNEQFF.

V usage is TRBV6-5 and J usage is TRBJ1-2; a possible D gene is TRBD1 (6 bases). In germline, CDR1 is MNHEY, CDR2 SVGAGI. The CDR3 runs to 13 residues. Between the trimmed V and J ends, which lost 5 bases and 8 bases, there was a span of 15 bases. CDR3 region: CASSRIQGWGYTF. DNA of the CDR3: TGTGCCAGCAGTCGTATACAGGGTTGGGGCTACACCTTC.

J is TRBJ2-7 and V is TRBV6-5; 12 positions match TRBD2. The CDR3 sequence is 16 residues long. Trimming cost V 2 bases and J 3 bases; bases outside gene matches: 5. Germline V gene sequence: CDR1 MNHEY, CDR2 SVGAGI. The CDR3 nucleotides read TGTGCCAGCAGTTACAGACTAGCGGGGGATGACTACGAGCAGTACTTC. It translates to CASSYRLAGDDYEQYF.

This rearrangement joins TRBV5-1 to TRBJ2-7; 11 bases are a match to TRBD1. The germline gives CDR1 SGHRS, CDR2 YFSETQ. With V trimmed by 3 bases and J by 9 bases, 14 bases remained unmatched. There are 16 residues in the CDR3. The DNA of the CDR3 is TGCGCCAGCAGCTCGGGCAGGGACAGGGGGGTACGAGTGCAGTACTTC. Its protein is CASSSGRDRGVRVQYF. Full variable domain (missing parts from reference TRBV5-1 and TRBJ2-7): KAGVTQTPRYLIKTRGQQVTLSCSPISGHRSVSWYQQTPGQGLQFLFEYFSETQRNKGNFPGRFSGRQFSNSRSEMNVSTLELGDSALYLCASSSGRDRGVRVQYFGPGTRLTVT.

The chain uses TRBV27 and TRBJ2-2; the match to TRBD2 covers 9 bases. CDR1 is MNHEY, CDR2 SMNVEV, per germline (reference sequence). The CDR3 has 15 residues. Trimming removed 6 bases from V and 1 base from J; junction bases left unmatched: 3. CDR3 protein: CASSIAGVNTGELFF. The CDR3 nucleotides are TGTGCCAGCAGCATAGCGGGGGTGAACACCGGGGAGCTGTTTTTT.

This chain joins TRBV5-1 and TRBJ2-7; TRBD2 matches at 10 bases. The CDR3 covers 17 residues. Losses at the gene ends were 0 bases for V and 0 bases for J; bases not matched to a gene: 6. Germline lookup yields CDR1 SGHRS and CDR2 YFSETQ. The CDR3 spells CASSLAPSSGSSYEQYF. The DNA of the CDR3 is TGCGCCAGCAGCTTGGCTCCGTCTAGCGGGAGCTCCTACGAGCAGTACTTC.

There are a few counts of this clone. The J gene is TRBJ2-3, the V gene TRBV6-5, with a tentative D call TRBD1 (7 bases). The V and J ends lost 4 bases and 4 bases respectively, with 18 bases between them. The germline CDR1 and CDR2 sequences are MNHEY and SVGAGI. The CDR3 has 16 residues. CDR3 sequence (DNA): TGTGCCAGCAGTTCCCGATTCAGGGGGGACGCAGATACGCAGTATTTT. Translation: CASSSRFRGDADTQYF.

This clone appeared a few times. The J gene is TRBJ1-1, the V gene TRBV5-1; D is undetermined. The V end was cut by 5 bases, the J end by 0 bases, with 11 bases between. Per the germline V gene, CDR1 is SGHRS and CDR2 is YFSETQ. This CDR3 is 14 amino acids long. As DNA, the CDR3 is TGCGCCAGCAGGGAGGAACTGATGAACACTGAAGCTTTCTTT. It translates to CASREELMNTEAFF. Full variable domain (remainder filled in from reference TRBV5-1 and TRBJ1-1): KAGVTQTPRYLIKTRGQQVTLSCSPISGHRSVSWYQQTPGQGLQFLFEYFSETQRNKGNFPGRFSGRQFSNSRSEMNVSTLELGDSALYLCASREELMNTEAFFGQGTRLTVV.

The rearrangement uses TRBV19 and TRBJ2-2; TRBD1 agrees at 8 bases. The CDR3 length is 16 residues. V gave up 0 bases and J gave up 6 bases; unmatched junction bases: 6. Germline V gene sequence: CDR1 LNHDA, CDR2 SQIVND (reference sequence). Here the CDR3 reads CASSIDRTGFAGELFF. The CDR3 nucleotides read TGTGCCAGTAGTATAGATAGGACAGGGTTCGCCGGGGAGCTGTTTTTT.

The V call is TRBV20-1, the J call TRBJ2-7; D may be TRBD1 (6 bases). Trimming removed 5 bases at V and 1 base at J, with 6 bases between. Germline V gene lookup returns CDR1 DFQATT and CDR2 SNEGSKA (reference sequence). CDR3 length equals 11 residues. The CDR3 bases are TGCAGTGCTGGACAGTCCTACGAGCAGTACTTC. It is translated as CSAGQSYEQYF.

This clone was seen more than once but under ten times. V gene TRBV18 combines with J gene TRBJ2-3; D is possibly TRBD2 (7 bases). The CDR3 runs 15 residues. In germline, CDR1 is KGHSH, CDR2 LQKENI. V lost 6 bases to trimming and J lost 1 base, with 14 bases between them. The CDR3: CASSKGGGGTDTQYF. The DNA for the CDR3 is TGTGCCAGCTCCAAAGGGGGGGGCGGCACAGATACGCAGTATTTT.

The count of this clone is one. This chain links TRBV18 with TRBJ1-2; 7 nucleotides match TRBD1. Unmatched junction bases numbered 10, after V lost 6 bases and J lost 6 bases. Germline V gene sequence: CDR1 KGHSH, CDR2 LQKENI. The CDR3 has 14 amino acids. The CDR3 here is CASSWTGTANGYTF. The CDR3 DNA reads as TGTGCCAGCTCGTGGACCGGGACAGCTAATGGCTACACCTTC.

The CDR3 loop reads CASSFLTENYGYTF. For the CDR3, the DNA is TGTGCCAGCAGTTTTTTGACGGAGAACTATGGCTACACCTTC. This sequence joins TRBV6-6 and TRBJ1-2; D unresolved. V lost 4 bases and J 2 bases, leaving 11 bases between the germline ends. In germline, CDR1 is MNHNY, CDR2 SVGAGI (reference sequence). The CDR3 loop spans 14 amino acids.

The chain employs TRBV10-2 and TRBJ1-1; D is uncertain. The CDR3 runs 11 residues. Germline V gene sequence: CDR1 WSHSY, CDR2 SAAADI. V was pared by 8 bases and J by 1 base, with 5 bases between. This CDR3 reads CASGRNTEAFF. DNA for the CDR3: TGCGCCAGCGGGAGGAACACTGAAGCTTTCTTT.

This clone was detected a few times. The chain carries TRBV30 and TRBJ1-4; tentatively, D is TRBD1 (6 bases). Trimming shortened V by 3 bases and J by 8 bases, and 13 bases separated the two germline ends. From germline, CDR1 is GTSNPN and CDR2 SVGIG (reference sequence). The CDR3 sequence is 13 residues long. In DNA, the CDR3 is TGTGCCTGGAGGGGGGCGGTGAACGAAAAACTGTTTTTT. Translation: CAWRGAVNEKLFF.

The V call is TRBV2, the J call TRBJ1-2; D is uncertain. The germline V gene has CDR1 SNHLY and CDR2 FYNNEI. The length of the CDR3 is 11 residues. CDR3 residues: CATDHNYGYTF. CDR3 sequence (DNA): TGTGCAACAGACCATAACTATGGCTACACCTTC.

This clone was counted a few times. The J gene is TRBJ2-7, the V gene TRBV11-2; 7 nucleotides agree with TRBD1. CDR3 length equals 13 residues. CDR1 SGHAT and CDR2 FQNNGV come from the germline V gene. The V gene end was trimmed by 4 bases and the J gene end by 5 bases; junction bases not matched to a gene: 5. CDR3 amino acids: CASSSGTANEQYF. CDR3 DNA: TGTGCCAGCAGCTCCGGGACAGCCAACGAGCAGTACTTC. The whole variable domain, filled in from reference TRBV11-2 and TRBJ2-7, reads EAGVAQSPRYKIIEKRQSVAFWCNPISGHATLYWYQQILGQGPKLLIQFQNNGVVDDSQLPKDRFSAERLKGVDSTLKIQPAKLEDSAVYLCASSSGTANEQYFGPGTRLTVT.

This sequence joins TRBV3-1 (or the pseudogene TRBV3-2) and TRBJ2-3, with 9 bases identical to TRBD1. Germline lookup yields CDR1 LGHDT and CDR2 YNNKEL (reference sequence). The CDR3 loop spans 16 amino acids. The J segment lost 7 bases and the V segment lost 2 bases, leaving 10 bases of the junction unmatched. The CDR3 is CASSQPYRGLTNTQYF. The CDR3 bases are TGTGCCAGCAGCCAACCGTACAGGGGGCTCACCAATACGCAGTATTTT.